The 25 T cell receptor beta chains presented below share a single source sample, sequenced in a study of neurological immune-mediated disorders. Each CDR3 protein is one row after TCRdb ran MiXCR on the 5' RACE reads. The table has roughly 88,000 distinct CDR3 sequences, around 3.5% seen once. The specimen was PBMCs. The source of these receptors is a woman aged 45-65 years with multiple sclerosis.

This clonotype appeared many times. The CDR3 DNA is TGCGCCAGCAGCTTGACGGAGCCCCTCCCGGATACGCAGTATTTT. It encodes CASSLTEPLPDTQYF. The chain is built from TRBV5-1 and TRBJ2-3; D ambiguous. V dropped 1 base and J dropped 6 bases, with 15 bases sitting between them. There are 15 residues in the CDR3. CDR1 and CDR2 (germline): SGHRS, YFSETQ.

This clonotype was seen many times. This chain joins TRBV7-2 and TRBJ1-2, with 8 bases lining up with TRBD1. V was pared by 1 base and J by 8 bases, with 6 bases of the junction left unmatched. Germline V gene lookup returns CDR1 SGHTA and CDR2 FQGNSA. The CDR3 length is 14 residues. DNA for the CDR3: TGTGCCAGCAGCTTAGGGACAGGGAGGTTGGGCTACACCTTC. Translated, it gives CASSLGTGRLGYTF.

This clonotype was observed many times. The V call is TRBV10-2, the J call TRBJ2-7; TRBD1 aligns across 12 bases. The ends lost 4 bases at V and 5 bases at J; junction bases unmatched: 3. CDR3 length equals 14 residues. Germline loops: CDR1 WSHSY, CDR2 SAAADI. The CDR3 DNA follows: TGCGCCAGCAGTGTGGGACAGGGGGCGAACGAGCAGTACTTC. The encoded protein is CASSVGQGANEQYF.

In this sample, this clonotype turned up many times. The chain is built from TRBV20-1 and TRBJ2-2; no clear D. The germline CDR1 and CDR2 sequences are DFQATT and SNEGSKA (reference sequence). V was clipped by 4 bases and J by 3 bases, with 15 bases between them. The CDR3 contains 15 residues. This CDR3 reads CSAIPRVWDTGELFF. CDR3 DNA: TGCAGTGCTATTCCTCGAGTCTGGGACACCGGGGAGCTGTTTTTT.

The table lists this clonotype with many counts. The rearrangement joins TRBV12-3 or TRBV12-4 to TRBJ2-7, with 7 bases fitting TRBD1. J gave up 9 bases and V 5 bases, and 7 bases lay outside the gene matches. CDR3 size: 12 residues. The DNA for the CDR3 is TGTGCCAGCAGTCGACAGGGCTTGGGGCAGTACTTC. It codes for CASSRQGLGQYF.

There are many counts of this clonotype. The CDR3 protein is CASSTLAGTTYEQYF. CDR3 coding DNA: TGCGCCAGCAGCACCCTAGCGGGGACTACCTACGAGCAGTACTTC. The chain joins TRBV5-1 to TRBJ2-7; the match to TRBD2 covers 9 bases. V gave up 4 bases and J gave up 2 bases; unmatched junction bases: 7. In germline, CDR1 is SGHRS, CDR2 YFSETQ. The CDR3 runs to 15 residues.

A word on this clonotype: A clone one base away is much larger, so this may be a read error. The rearrangement links TRBV7-9 to TRBJ2-3; D is unclear. This CDR3 comprises 15 residues. V lost 7 bases and J 4 bases, leaving 18 bases between the germline ends. CDR1 is SEHNR and CDR2 is FQNEAQ in the germline V gene (reference sequence). The CDR3 spells CASIPPTPLADTQYF. The CDR3 coding sequence is TGTGCCAGCATCCCCCCGACGCCCCTCGCAGATACGCAGTATTTT.

This clonotype was counted between two and nine times. V usage is TRBV7-2 and J usage is TRBJ2-1, with 7 bases identical to TRBD2. The CDR3 extends over 17 amino acids. With V trimmed by 4 bases and J by 6 bases, 15 bases remained unmatched. Germline V CDR1 and CDR2: SGHTA, FQGNSA. DNA for the CDR3: TGTGCCAGCAGCTCCAGACTAGCCGTCCCCAAGGGCAATGAGCAGTTCTTC. Translation: CASSSRLAVPKGNEQFF. Together with reference TRBV7-2 and TRBJ2-1, the CDR3 gives the full variable domain: GAGVSQSPSNKVTEKGKDVELRCDPISGHTALYWYRQSLGQGLEFLIYFQGNSAPDKSGLPSDRFSAERTGGSVSTLTIQRTQQEDSAVYLCASSSRLAVPKGNEQFFGPGTRLTVL.

Points on this clonotype: A read error may be the cause here, since a much bigger clone is one base away. The chain carries TRBV5-4 and TRBJ2-5, with D perhaps TRBD2 (5 bases). The CDR3 has 13 amino acids. Per germline, CDR1 SGHNT and CDR2 YYREEE (reference sequence). The CDR3 region has the DNA TGTGCCAGCAGCTTCTTCCATGGGGAGAACCAGTACTTC. Its protein is CASSFFHGENQYF.

This clonotype was counted many times. The chain couples TRBV15 to TRBJ1-5; D is possibly TRBD1 (5 bases). Trimming removed 5 bases from V and 4 bases from J, with 15 bases in between. From germline, CDR1 is LNHNV and CDR2 YYDKDF (reference sequence). This CDR3 comprises 15 residues. CDR3 protein: CATSPFRGLNQPQHF. The CDR3 DNA reads as TGTGCCACCAGCCCGTTTCGGGGCCTTAATCAGCCCCAGCATTTT.

This clonotype was observed at least ten times. The chain joins TRBV12-3 or TRBV12-4 to TRBJ2-2; 7 bases line up with TRBD1. J gave up 4 bases and V 8 bases, and 10 bases lay outside the gene matches. The CDR3 spans 15 residues. The CDR3 protein is CASGKRQGVTGELFF. In nucleotides, the CDR3 is TGTGCCAGCGGAAAGAGACAGGGAGTCACCGGGGAGCTGTTTTTT.

This clonotype was observed many times. The CDR3 is CASSSAWGRDSYEQYF. The DNA for the CDR3 is TGTGCCAGCAGCTCCGCTTGGGGCAGGGACTCTTACGAGCAGTACTTC. The chain recombines TRBV9 with TRBJ2-7; D possibly corresponds to TRBD2 (6 bases). The CDR3 has 16 residues. With 4 bases removed from V and 4 bases from J, the gap between germline ends came to 21 bases. Per germline, CDR1 SGDLS and CDR2 YYNGEE.

This clonotype was found many times. V gene TRBV12-3 or TRBV12-4 combines with J gene TRBJ1-2; D is perhaps TRBD1 (6 bases). CDR3 size: 14 residues. Between the trimmed V and J ends, which lost 6 bases and 3 bases, there was a span of 14 bases. DNA of the CDR3: TGTGCCAGCAGCTTTGGACAGCCCGACTATGGCTACACCTTC. It translates to CASSFGQPDYGYTF.

This clonotype was detected a few times. J is TRBJ2-1 and V is TRBV6-2 or TRBV6-3; D uncertain. Germline V gene lookup returns CDR1 MNHEY and CDR2 SVGEGT. The V end lost 2 bases, the J end lost 13 bases, and 18 bases lay between the germline ends. The CDR3 spans 14 residues. The CDR3 region is CASSYMKAVNPQFF. The CDR3 coding sequence is TGTGCCAGCAGTTACATGAAAGCTGTAAATCCTCAGTTCTTC.

The table lists this clonotype with many counts. The chain combines TRBV2 with TRBJ1-3; no definite D call. CDR1 and CDR2 from the germline V gene are SNHLY and FYNNEI. The CDR3 runs to 13 residues. V dropped 4 bases and J dropped 3 bases, with 7 bases sitting between them. CDR3 sequence: CASSARVGNTIYF. DNA of the CDR3: TGTGCCAGCAGTGCCCGGGTTGGAAACACCATATATTTT.

There are many counts of this clonotype. Written as DNA, the CDR3 is TGTGCCAGCAGTTCACAGGGGAGCAATCAGCCCCAGCATTTT. Protein product: CASSSQGSNQPQHF. The genes are TRBV7-2 and TRBJ1-5; 7 bases map to TRBD1. This CDR3 is 14 amino acids long. CDR1 is SGHTA and CDR2 is FQGNSA in the germline V gene. V dropped 6 bases and J dropped 1; count of bases not matched to a gene: 3.

This clonotype occurred many times. The rearrangement joins TRBV6-5 to TRBJ2-6; D might be TRBD2 (6 bases). V was clipped by 6 bases and J by 1 base, with 10 bases between them. The CDR3 totals 15 residues. Germline CDR1 reads MNHEY; CDR2 reads SVGAGI. The chain's CDR3 is CASRAAGSGANVLTF. The CDR3 DNA follows: TGTGCCAGCAGAGCCGCGGGGTCTGGGGCCAACGTCCTGACTTTC.

This clonotype was counted many times. The chain is built from TRBV2 and TRBJ1-5; D is ambiguous. Germline V gene data show CDR1 as SNHLY and CDR2 as FYNNEI. CDR3 length: 13 residues. Trimming left V 4 bases short and J 3 bases short, with 7 bases between. Here the CDR3 reads CASSAENNQPQHF. The CDR3 DNA reads as TGTGCCAGCAGTGCGGAGAACAATCAGCCCCAGCATTTT.

Many counts were recorded for this clonotype. This chain uses TRBV20-1 with TRBJ2-7, with 14 nucleotides matching TRBD2. The CDR3 is 16 amino acids. V was clipped by 1 base and J by 2 bases; unmatched bases: 4. Looked up from germline, CDR1 is DFQATT and CDR2 is SNEGSKA (reference sequence). This chain's CDR3 is CSARGTSGGTTYEQYF. In DNA form, the CDR3 reads TGCAGTGCTAGAGGGACTAGCGGGGGGACGACCTACGAGCAGTACTTC.

This clonotype was seen at least ten times. This chain uses TRBV7-2 with TRBJ2-7; D unresolved. The V and J ends lost 2 bases and 2 bases respectively, with 7 bases between them. The CDR3 runs to 13 residues. From germline, CDR1 is SGHTA and CDR2 FQGNSA. The CDR3 bases are TGTGCCAGCAGCTTACCCAGTCCCTACGAGCAGTACTTC. This encodes CASSLPSPYEQYF.

This clonotype was observed many times. The rearrangement joins TRBV7-3 to TRBJ2-1; 9 nucleotides match TRBD2. CDR1 is SGHTA, CDR2 FQGTGA, per germline. V lost 1 base and J lost 10; bases outside the gene matches: 8. The CDR3 has 15 residues. The CDR3 coding sequence is TGTGCCAGCAGCTTAAGCGGGGGGGCTTGGGGAGAGCAGTTCTTC. It yields the protein CASSLSGGAWGEQFF.

This clonotype came up many times. The rearrangement joins TRBV5-5 to TRBJ1-1; D remains unclear. V shed 0 bases and J shed 5 bases, with 14 bases lying between them. The CDR3 is 15 amino acids. Per germline, CDR1 SGHKS and CDR2 YYEKEE (reference sequence). The CDR3 reads CASSLAVWVKTEAFF. CDR3 nucleotide sequence: TGTGCCAGCAGCTTGGCCGTCTGGGTTAAGACTGAAGCTTTCTTT.

This clonotype came up many times. The gene calls are TRBV6-4 and TRBJ2-3; the D is unclear. V was trimmed by 6 bases and J by 3 bases, leaving 10 bases between them. The CDR3 contains 13 residues. CDR1 MRHNA and CDR2 SNTAGT come from the germline V gene. The CDR3 spells CASSLYWTDTQYF. The CDR3 coding sequence is TGTGCCAGCAGCCTTTACTGGACAGATACGCAGTATTTT.

There are many counts of this clonotype. A much larger clonotype is one base distant, so this may be a read error. The V gene is TRBV5-1, the J gene TRBJ2-6; D might be TRBD1 (5 bases). Germline V gives CDR1 SGHRS, CDR2 YFSETQ. This CDR3 contains 13 residues. The CDR3 loop is CASSLSGAKVLTF. The CDR3 region has the DNA TGCGCCAGCAGCTTGAGTGGGGCCAAAGTCCTGACTTTC.

There are many counts of this clonotype. The genes are TRBV11-3 and TRBJ1-1; D gene ambiguous. The CDR3 extends over 13 amino acids. Between the trimmed V and J ends, which lost 5 bases and 3 bases, there was a span of 10 bases. From germline, CDR1 is SGHNT and CDR2 YENEEA. The CDR3 reads CASSAHLDTEAFF. CDR3 bases: TGTGCCAGCAGCGCCCACTTGGACACTGAAGCTTTCTTT.